The clone carrying this T cell receptor beta chain was seen a few times. The use of a sample-barcoded 5' primer and a J-beta primer mix characterized a second PCR of 7 to 11 cycles. MiXCR, run by TCRdb on the 5' RACE reads, gives a single entry per CDR3 protein. The table lists some 1,800,000 distinct CDR3 sequences, roughly two fifths of them singletons, with about 23% in the top ten. The V segment lost 5 bases and the J segment 9 bases; nucleotides outside the gene matches: 10. The CDR3 loop spans 14 amino acids. Per germline, CDR1 SGHTA and CDR2 FQGNSA. The data stem from a study of blood T cells in healthy people across ages.

J is TRBJ2-4 and V is TRBV7-2; the match to TRBD2 covers 7 bases. This TCR came from a human donor in good health. Sequencing was done on a sample of blood. DNA of the CDR3: TGTGCCAGCAGCCCGGGGTGGGGGGGATCCATTCAGTACTTC. This gives the protein CASSPGWGGSIQYF.